A selection of T cell receptor beta chains follows, all from one sample in a study of PD-1 blockade in classical Hodgkin lymphoma. The table came from immunoSEQ multiplex PCR; TCRdb's copy has only in-frame clones and leaves some out. The sample lists fewer than 50,000 clones; around nine tenths were seen once. The specimen comprised peripheral blood mononuclear cells (PBMCs), sampled at baseline. These receptors all stem from a human donor with classical Hodgkin lymphoma. CDR3s include the opening cysteine and the closing phenylalanine or tryptophan. Fields, in order: CDR3 DNA, CDR3 protein, D gene, clone size, V gene, J gene, CDR3 length. D genes are given only for firm matches. Not every row has a clone size; where given, it reads once, few, many or a size class.

CDR3 DNA: TGTGCCAGCAGTGAAGAGGCGAACACTGAAGCTTTCTTT
CDR3 protein: CASSEEANTEAFF
D gene: -
clone size: -
V gene: TRBV2
J gene: TRBJ1-1
CDR3 length: 13

CDR3 DNA: TGTGCCAGCAGCTTAACGGGATTGACGGGAGCGACAGATACGCAGTATTTT
CDR3 protein: CASSLTGLTGATDTQYF
D gene: -
clone size: -
V gene: TRBV7-3
J gene: TRBJ2-3
CDR3 length: 17

CDR3 DNA: TGTGCCAGCAGCAAAGTTACAGGGTTCTCCGGGGAGCTGTTTTTT
CDR3 protein: CASSKVTGFSGELFF
D gene: -
clone size: -
V gene: TRBV7-9
J gene: TRBJ2-2
CDR3 length: 15

CDR3 DNA: TGTGCCAGCTCAGAGCAGACTACCACAGATACGCAGTATTTT
CDR3 protein: CASSEQTTTDTQYF
D gene: -
clone size: -
V gene: TRBV18
J gene: TRBJ2-3
CDR3 length: 14

CDR3 DNA: TGTGCCAGCAGCTTAGGGGCGGAGATAAACACTGAAGCTTTCTTT
CDR3 protein: CASSLGAEINTEAFF
D gene: -
clone size: -
V gene: TRBV11-2
J gene: TRBJ1-1
CDR3 length: 15

CDR3 DNA: TGTGCCAGCAGCGGAGGAAAGGGTGAAGCTTTCTTT
CDR3 protein: CASSGGKGEAFF
D gene: -
clone size: -
V gene: TRBV9
J gene: TRBJ1-1
CDR3 length: 12

CDR3 DNA: TGTGCCAGCAGTTACTCTTCCGAGCAGTACTTC
CDR3 protein: CASSYSSEQYF
D gene: -
clone size: few
V gene: TRBV6-6
J gene: TRBJ2-7
CDR3 length: 11

CDR3 DNA: TGTGCCAGCAGGGCCGGGACTAGTTACAATGAGCAGTTCTTC
CDR3 protein: CASRAGTSYNEQFF
D gene: TRBD2
clone size: -
V gene: TRBV28
J gene: TRBJ2-1
CDR3 length: 14

CDR3 DNA: TGTGCCAGCAGACGGGAACGACTGGACAAGAAGAACTATGGCTACACCTTC
CDR3 protein: CASRRERLDKKNYGYTF
D gene: -
clone size: -
V gene: TRBV28
J gene: TRBJ1-2
CDR3 length: 17

CDR3 DNA: TGTGCCAGCAGCCCGAGGGGATTAGATCACTATGGCTACACCTTC
CDR3 protein: CASSPRGLDHYGYTF
D gene: -
clone size: few
V gene: TRBV2
J gene: TRBJ1-2
CDR3 length: 15

CDR3 DNA: TGCGCCAGCAGTGGAACAGGGGGTAGCGGACTAGCGGGAGGAGGTACCTACAATGAGCAGTTCTTC
CDR3 protein: CASSGTGGSGLAGGGTYNEQFF
D gene: TRBD2
clone size: -
V gene: TRBV10-1
J gene: TRBJ2-1
CDR3 length: 22

CDR3 DNA: TGTGCCAGCAGTTACACAGGACAACAAGAGACCCAGTACTTC
CDR3 protein: CASSYTGQQETQYF
D gene: -
clone size: once
V gene: TRBV6-6
J gene: TRBJ2-5
CDR3 length: 14

CDR3 DNA: TGTGCCAGCAGCTTTAGTCAGGGGAACACCGGGGAGCTGTTTTTT
CDR3 protein: CASSFSQGNTGELFF
D gene: -
clone size: -
V gene: TRBV7-6
J gene: TRBJ2-2
CDR3 length: 15

CDR3 DNA: TGTGCCAGCAGTGACCGACCGGGACGTGAGGAAAAACTGTTTTTT
CDR3 protein: CASSDRPGREEKLFF
D gene: -
clone size: -
V gene: TRBV25-1
J gene: TRBJ1-4
CDR3 length: 15

CDR3 DNA: TGTGCCAGCAGTCTGACAGGTGCCACAGATACGCAGTATTTT
CDR3 protein: CASSLTGATDTQYF
D gene: -
clone size: -
V gene: TRBV28
J gene: TRBJ2-3
CDR3 length: 14

CDR3 DNA: TGTGCCAGCAAGGGGGGCCAGGGGGGTTTTAGCAATCAGCCCCAGCATTTT
CDR3 protein: CASKGGQGGFSNQPQHF
D gene: TRBD1
clone size: -
V gene: TRBV2
J gene: TRBJ1-5
CDR3 length: 17

CDR3 DNA: TGTGCCAGCAGCGCGGCCGGGACAGGGGTGGGCGAGCAGTACTTC
CDR3 protein: CASSAAGTGVGEQYF
D gene: TRBD1
clone size: -
V gene: TRBV7-8
J gene: TRBJ2-7
CDR3 length: 15

CDR3 DNA: TGTGCCAGCAGCCGGGACGAGAACACTGAAGCTTTCTTT
CDR3 protein: CASSRDENTEAFF
D gene: -
clone size: -
V gene: TRBV7-6
J gene: TRBJ1-1
CDR3 length: 13

CDR3 DNA: TGTGCCAGCAGTGAAGGAGCGGGAGTTGGAGAGACCCAGTACTTC
CDR3 protein: CASSEGAGVGETQYF
D gene: TRBD2
clone size: -
V gene: TRBV2
J gene: TRBJ2-5
CDR3 length: 15

CDR3 DNA: TGTGCCAGCAGTCGCGGGGGGAGCTCCTACAATGAGCAGTTCTTC
CDR3 protein: CASSRGGSSYNEQFF
D gene: TRBD2
clone size: -
V gene: TRBV9
J gene: TRBJ2-1
CDR3 length: 15

CDR3 DNA: TGTGCCAGCAGCGTATGGGGCGTAGGGAACACCATATATTTT
CDR3 protein: CASSVWGVGNTIYF
D gene: -
clone size: -
V gene: TRBV9
J gene: TRBJ1-3
CDR3 length: 14

CDR3 DNA: TGTGCCAGCAGCTTCACTAGCGGGGACTACAATGAGCAGTTCTTC
CDR3 protein: CASSFTSGDYNEQFF
D gene: TRBD2
clone size: few
V gene: TRBV6-5
J gene: TRBJ2-1
CDR3 length: 15

CDR3 DNA: TGTGCCAGCAGTCGAGCCTACGAGCAGTACTTC
CDR3 protein: CASSRAYEQYF
D gene: -
clone size: -
V gene: TRBV28
J gene: TRBJ2-7
CDR3 length: 11

CDR3 DNA: TGTGCCAGCAGCTTAGTAGGGAAACTCGATCAGCCCCAGCATTTT
CDR3 protein: CASSLVGKLDQPQHF
D gene: -
clone size: -
V gene: TRBV7-2
J gene: TRBJ1-5
CDR3 length: 15

CDR3 DNA: TGTGCCAGCAGTTCCGGGACAGGGCCGACAGATACGCAGTATTTT
CDR3 protein: CASSSGTGPTDTQYF
D gene: TRBD1
clone size: once
V gene: TRBV28
J gene: TRBJ2-3
CDR3 length: 15

CDR3 DNA: TGTGCCAGCAGCCCGACGTTTTTCACAGATACGCAGTATTTT
CDR3 protein: CASSPTFFTDTQYF
D gene: -
clone size: -
V gene: TRBV7-8
J gene: TRBJ2-3
CDR3 length: 14

CDR3 DNA: TGTGCCAGCTCACCTCTGGTTGCTGGGCACGGGAACACTGAAGCTTTCTTT
CDR3 protein: CASSPLVAGHGNTEAFF
D gene: -
clone size: -
V gene: TRBV18
J gene: TRBJ1-1
CDR3 length: 17

CDR3 DNA: TGTGCCAGTAGTATCGCGGGTTACAGTGAGCAGTTCTTC
CDR3 protein: CASSIAGYSEQFF
D gene: -
clone size: -
V gene: TRBV19
J gene: TRBJ2-1
CDR3 length: 13

CDR3 DNA: TGCGCCAGCAGCTCCGGGACAGGAGGAAGACGAGTGAACACTGAAGCTTTCTTT
CDR3 protein: CASSSGTGGRRVNTEAFF
D gene: TRBD1
clone size: -
V gene: TRBV5-1
J gene: TRBJ1-1
CDR3 length: 18

CDR3 DNA: TGCGCCAGCAGCCAAGAACCAGGGAGCAATCAGCCCCAGCATTTT
CDR3 protein: CASSQEPGSNQPQHF
D gene: -
clone size: -
V gene: TRBV4-3
J gene: TRBJ1-5
CDR3 length: 15

CDR3 DNA: TGTGCCAGTAAACTAGCGGGGGGGCTCGGCACAGATACGCAGTATTTT
CDR3 protein: CASKLAGGLGTDTQYF
D gene: TRBD2
clone size: -
V gene: TRBV19
J gene: TRBJ2-3
CDR3 length: 16

CDR3 DNA: TGTGCCAGCAGTGCGCCGGGACAGACCTATGGCTACACCTTC
CDR3 protein: CASSAPGQTYGYTF
D gene: TRBD1
clone size: -
V gene: TRBV27
J gene: TRBJ1-2
CDR3 length: 14

CDR3 DNA: TGCGCCAGCAGCACTCAGGGGGCGCGGACTGAAGCTTTCTTT
CDR3 protein: CASSTQGARTEAFF
D gene: TRBD1
clone size: -
V gene: TRBV5-1
J gene: TRBJ1-1
CDR3 length: 14

CDR3 DNA: TGCGCCAGCAGCTCAGGGGCCGGAAAGGGCTACACCTTC
CDR3 protein: CASSSGAGKGYTF
D gene: -
clone size: -
V gene: TRBV5-1
J gene: TRBJ1-2
CDR3 length: 13

CDR3 DNA: TGTGCCAGTAGTAGATGGCAGAATCAGCCCCAGCATTTT
CDR3 protein: CASSRWQNQPQHF
D gene: -
clone size: once
V gene: TRBV19
J gene: TRBJ1-5
CDR3 length: 13

CDR3 DNA: TGTGCCAGCAGTGTGACAGGGTCCTACGAGCAGTACTTC
CDR3 protein: CASSVTGSYEQYF
D gene: TRBD1
clone size: -
V gene: TRBV25-1
J gene: TRBJ2-7
CDR3 length: 13

CDR3 DNA: TGCGCCAGCAGCTTGGAACCAGGGTACTGGAACGAGCAGTACTTC
CDR3 protein: CASSLEPGYWNEQYF
D gene: -
clone size: -
V gene: TRBV5-1
J gene: TRBJ2-7
CDR3 length: 15

CDR3 DNA: TGTGCCAGCGGTTCGACCGAGAGCCATCAGCCCCAGCATTTT
CDR3 protein: CASGSTESHQPQHF
D gene: -
clone size: -
V gene: TRBV6-5
J gene: TRBJ1-5
CDR3 length: 14

CDR3 DNA: TGCGCCAGCAGCCAAGCCCCCATGAACCCTGGAAACACCATATATTTT
CDR3 protein: CASSQAPMNPGNTIYF
D gene: -
clone size: -
V gene: TRBV4-1
J gene: TRBJ1-3
CDR3 length: 16

CDR3 DNA: TGCGCCAGCACCGGGCCCCCGAACACCGGGGAGCTGTTTTTT
CDR3 protein: CASTGPPNTGELFF
D gene: -
clone size: -
V gene: TRBV4-1
J gene: TRBJ2-2
CDR3 length: 14

CDR3 DNA: TGTGCCAGCAGCTCGGACTTTAGGGGCCTCGAGCAGTACTTC
CDR3 protein: CASSSDFRGLEQYF
D gene: -
clone size: -
V gene: TRBV7-6
J gene: TRBJ2-7
CDR3 length: 14

CDR3 DNA: TGTGCCAGCAGCCCTTGGGACTCGATAGCCAAAAACATTCAGTACTTC
CDR3 protein: CASSPWDSIAKNIQYF
D gene: -
clone size: -
V gene: TRBV21-1
J gene: TRBJ2-4
CDR3 length: 16

CDR3 DNA: TGTGCCAGTAGTGACCGCACAGGGGACCAAGTCCCATCCTACGAGCAGTACTTC
CDR3 protein: CASSDRTGDQVPSYEQYF
D gene: TRBD1
clone size: -
V gene: TRBV19
J gene: TRBJ2-7
CDR3 length: 18

CDR3 DNA: TGTGCCAGCAGCCCTGACAGGGGGACTAATAAGTACTTC
CDR3 protein: CASSPDRGTNKYF
D gene: TRBD1
clone size: -
V gene: TRBV5-4
J gene: TRBJ2-7
CDR3 length: 13

CDR3 DNA: TGTGCCAGCAGTGAAGGACTAGCGGGGATCAAGAATGAGCAGTTCTTC
CDR3 protein: CASSEGLAGIKNEQFF
D gene: TRBD2
clone size: few
V gene: TRBV2
J gene: TRBJ2-1
CDR3 length: 16

CDR3 DNA: TGTGCCAGCAGTGATAGGAATAATCAGCCCCAGCATTTT
CDR3 protein: CASSDRNNQPQHF
D gene: -
clone size: -
V gene: TRBV6-4
J gene: TRBJ1-5
CDR3 length: 13

CDR3 DNA: TGTGCCAGCGGAGGGGGTTCTGGAAACACCATATATTTT
CDR3 protein: CASGGGSGNTIYF
D gene: -
clone size: -
V gene: TRBV2
J gene: TRBJ1-3
CDR3 length: 13

CDR3 DNA: TGCGCCAGCAGCCCCCCGACAGGCACAGATACGCAGTATTTT
CDR3 protein: CASSPPTGTDTQYF
D gene: -
clone size: once
V gene: TRBV4-1
J gene: TRBJ2-3
CDR3 length: 14

CDR3 DNA: TGTGCCAGTAGTATCCGGACAGGGCGCCCTCATGAAAAACTGTTTTTT
CDR3 protein: CASSIRTGRPHEKLFF
D gene: TRBD1
clone size: -
V gene: TRBV19
J gene: TRBJ1-4
CDR3 length: 16

CDR3 DNA: TGTGCCAGCAGCGTAGCCGGGCAGGACTCCTACGAGCAGTACTTC
CDR3 protein: CASSVAGQDSYEQYF
D gene: -
clone size: -
V gene: TRBV9
J gene: TRBJ2-7
CDR3 length: 15

CDR3 DNA: TGTGCCAGCAGCCCAAGGACAGGGCACTACGAGCAGTACTTC
CDR3 protein: CASSPRTGHYEQYF
D gene: TRBD1
clone size: once
V gene: TRBV7-9
J gene: TRBJ2-7
CDR3 length: 14

CDR3 DNA: TGTGCCAGCAGCCCCGGCGAGTCTCTTACAGATACGCAGTATTTT
CDR3 protein: CASSPGESLTDTQYF
D gene: -
clone size: -
V gene: TRBV11-2
J gene: TRBJ2-3
CDR3 length: 15

CDR3 DNA: TGTGCCAGCATCCCCGTAGGGCATAAGCTCAACACTGAAGCTTTCTTT
CDR3 protein: CASIPVGHKLNTEAFF
D gene: -
clone size: -
V gene: TRBV7-9
J gene: TRBJ1-1
CDR3 length: 16

CDR3 DNA: TGTGCCAGTAGTATGACAGGGGCGTCTCGACTAGCGGGCACAGATACGCAGTATTTT
CDR3 protein: CASSMTGASRLAGTDTQYF
D gene: -
clone size: -
V gene: TRBV19
J gene: TRBJ2-3
CDR3 length: 19